Included here is one TCR beta chain sequence, with context. Those who participated ranged in age from about 18 to 89 years and resided in 20 to 25 US areas. The sample originates from a study of blood T cell repertoires in COVID-19. Turning to the study itself: Samples came from the United States, Italy and Spain, spanning acute and convalescent COVID-19. T cells, B-cell-depleted T cells, or PBMCs supplied cDNA or gDNA.

This table comes from immunoSEQ multiplex PCR, and its TCRdb copy is limited to in-frame clones, with some not included. The sample holds 250,000 or so clones, 83% seen once. V was clipped by 4 bases and J by 0 bases, with 13 bases between them. The CDR3 has 15 residues. Germline lookup yields CDR1 SGDLS and CDR2 YYNGEE. This receptor was obtained from a woman aged 40 to 50 who had been exposed to COVID-19. This sequence joins TRBV9 and TRBJ1-1; a possible D gene is TRBD1 (6 bases). Input material: PBMCs or T cells enriched from blood (not recorded which). The CDR3 sequence: CASSPGTFLNTEAFF. As DNA, the CDR3 is TGTGCCAGCAGCCCTGGGACATTCCTGAACACTGAAGCTTTCTTT.